One and the same sample provided the 8 T cell receptor beta chains below, sequenced in a study of T cells in Graves' hyperthyroidism and ophthalmopathy. Amplification of TCR beta CDR3 regions used RNA as the template. TCR CDR3 regions were first amplified by RT-PCR with HTBI primers. TCRdb re-called the multiplex PCR reads through MiXCR, storing one row per CDR3 protein. The sample shows some 620,000 distinct CDR3 sequences, 15% to 20% of them seen only once. The specimen sequenced was blood. The receptors come from a woman under 40 with Graves' hyperthyroidism.

The chain carries TRBV12-5 and TRBJ1-5, with D maybe TRBD1 (6 bases). The CDR3 is 13 amino acids. Trimming took off 7 bases at V and 6 bases at J, with 13 bases between the two ends. CDR1 is LGHNT and CDR2 is FRNRAP in the germline V gene. Written as DNA, the CDR3 is TGTGCTAGTGACGACAGGTCCTTTCAGCCCCAGCATTTT. This encodes CASDDRSFQPQHF.

At least ten counts were recorded for this clonotype. J is TRBJ1-4 and V is TRBV2, with 7 bases matching TRBD1. The V segment lost 6 bases and the J segment 4 bases; nucleotides outside the gene matches: 8. Per the germline V gene, CDR1 is SNHLY and CDR2 is FYNNEI. This CDR3 is 15 amino acids long. The CDR3 reads CASRGTGVFNEKLFF. The CDR3 DNA reads as TGTGCCAGCAGGGGAACAGGGGTCTTTAATGAAAAACTGTTTTTT.

This sequence joins TRBV12-3 or TRBV12-4 and TRBJ1-5; 9 nucleotides align to TRBD1. With 5 bases clipped from V and 7 bases from J, the junction kept 6 bases outside the gene matches. This CDR3 has 14 amino acids. The CDR3 is CASSPTGGRQPQHF. DNA for the CDR3: TGTGCCAGCAGTCCAACAGGGGGCAGGCAGCCCCAGCATTTT.

The J gene is TRBJ1-2, the V gene TRBV7-9; 11 bases align to TRBD1. CDR3 length equals 17 residues. From germline, CDR1 is SEHNR and CDR2 FQNEAQ (reference sequence). After removal of 4 bases from V and 2 bases from J, the junction contained 9 bases not matched to a gene. CDR3 loop: CASSSFSGTGGNYGYTF. CDR3 coding DNA: TGTGCCAGCAGCTCGTTCTCCGGGACAGGGGGAAACTATGGCTACACCTTC. Filled out from reference TRBV7-9 and TRBJ1-2, the complete variable domain reads DTGVSQNPRHKITKRGQNVTFRCDPISEHNRLYWYRQTLGQGPEFLTYFQNEAQLEKSRLLSDRFSAERPKGSFSTLEIQRTEQGDSAMYLCASSSFSGTGGNYGYTFGSGTRLTVV.

The table lists this clonotype with a few counts. This chain connects TRBV6-2 or TRBV6-3 to TRBJ2-4; tentative D call: TRBD2 (5 bases). The CDR3 covers 14 residues. Germline V CDR1 and CDR2: MNHEY, SVGEGT. Trimming cost V 3 bases and J 2 bases, with 8 bases left between them. The CDR3 nucleotides read TGTGCCAGCAGTTATTCGGGGACCAAAAACATTCAGTACTTC. It is translated as CASSYSGTKNIQYF.

This clonotype was detected ten times or more. This sequence joins TRBV7-2 and TRBJ1-2; the match to TRBD1 covers 7 bases. V shed 5 bases and J 6 bases; nucleotides not matched to a gene: 6. CDR1 SGHTA and CDR2 FQGNSA come from the germline V gene. CDR3 size: 13 residues. In DNA form, the CDR3 reads TGTGCCAGCAGCGTAGGGACAGCGAATGGCTACACCTTC. Translation: CASSVGTANGYTF.

The chain combines TRBV12-3 or TRBV12-4 with TRBJ2-2; TRBD1 matches at 7 bases. J was trimmed by 1 base and V by 8 bases; bases with no gene match: 7. The CDR3 consists of 15 residues. The CDR3 region is CASGTRTGNTGELFF. The CDR3 bases are TGTGCCAGCGGTACCCGGACAGGGAACACCGGGGAGCTGTTTTTT.

In this sample, this clonotype turned up many times. The V call is TRBV29-1, the J call TRBJ1-1; no definite D call. The germline V gene encodes CDR1 SQVTM and CDR2 ANQGSEA. With 4 bases removed from V and 0 bases from J, the gap between germline ends came to 9 bases. The CDR3 loop spans 13 amino acids. The CDR3: CSVGEYLNTEAFF. Here the CDR3 DNA reads TGCAGCGTTGGGGAATACCTGAACACTGAAGCTTTCTTT.